Shown below are 7 T cell receptor beta chains from a single sample sequenced in a study of blood T cell repertoires in COVID-19. Here immunoSEQ multiplex PCR was the method, and the copy in TCRdb shows in-frame clones only, minus some. The table shows over 110,000 clones, with roughly three quarters occurring only once. Source material: peripheral blood. The receptors come from a woman aged 60 to 75 with acute or convalescent COVID-19.

J is TRBJ1-3 and V is TRBV3-1 (or the pseudogene TRBV3-2), with D unresolved. The germline V and J ends were trimmed by 2 bases and 2 bases, with 10 bases remaining between them. The germline CDR1 and CDR2 sequences are LGHDT and YNNKEL (reference sequence). This CDR3 has 15 amino acids. The CDR3 protein is CASSQNPLAGNTIYF. The CDR3 nucleotides read TGTGCCAGCAGCCAAAACCCTTTAGCTGGAAACACCATATATTTT.

The chain joins TRBV12-3 or TRBV12-4 to TRBJ1-1; unclear D gene. The V gene lost 7 bases and the J gene lost 3 bases, with 12 bases spanning the gap. CDR3 length: 13 residues. DNA for the CDR3: TGTGCCAGCACCTTTCGGGTGGACACTGAAGCTTTCTTT. It specifies CASTFRVDTEAFF.

There are a few counts of this clone. The V and J genes are TRBV27 and TRBJ1-4; D call uncertain. This CDR3 is 14 amino acids long. V was shortened by 6 bases and J by 5 bases, with 13 bases between the two germline ends. Germline V gene data show CDR1 as MNHEY and CDR2 as SMNVEV (reference sequence). The CDR3: CASSRGRRNEKLFF. CDR3 bases: TGTGCCAGCAGCAGAGGGAGAAGGAATGAAAAACTGTTTTTT.

The chain recombines TRBV6-1 with TRBJ2-7; 14 nucleotides agree with TRBD2. Unmatched junction bases numbered 12, after V lost 3 bases and J lost 2 bases. CDR3 length: 19 residues. The V gene's germline CDR1 is MNHNS and CDR2 SASEGT. CDR3 nucleotide sequence: TGTGCCAGCAGTGACTGGTCGGGGACTAGCGGGAGACCCACCTACGAGCAGTACTTC. It specifies CASSDWSGTSGRPTYEQYF.

The chain combines TRBV14 with TRBJ1-2, with D tentatively TRBD1 (5 bases). CDR1 SGHDN and CDR2 FVKESK come from the germline V gene. CDR3 size: 16 residues. V was clipped by 0 bases and J by 7 bases, with 18 bases between them. The CDR3 spells CASSQDRWRGPSGYTF. In nucleotides, the CDR3 is TGTGCCAGCAGCCAAGATAGGTGGAGGGGCCCTAGTGGCTACACCTTC.

This chain uses TRBV30 with TRBJ2-5, with D perhaps TRBD2 (5 bases). Trimming stripped 0 bases from V and 4 bases from J, with 12 bases between. This CDR3 comprises 14 residues. The germline CDR1 and CDR2 sequences are GTSNPN and SVGIG (reference sequence). The CDR3, as DNA: TGTGCCTGGAGTGTACTTCTCGCGGGAGAGACCCAGTACTTC. Amino acid sequence: CAWSVLLAGETQYF.

V is TRBV5-1 and J is TRBJ2-1; TRBD1 matches 11 bases. The germline V gene has CDR1 SGHRS and CDR2 YFSETQ. There are 15 residues in the CDR3. J gave up 8 bases and V 3 bases, and 7 bases lay outside the gene matches. The CDR3: CASSSPGQGVHEQFF. The CDR3 DNA sequence: TGCGCCAGCAGCTCACCGGGACAGGGGGTCCATGAGCAGTTCTTC.